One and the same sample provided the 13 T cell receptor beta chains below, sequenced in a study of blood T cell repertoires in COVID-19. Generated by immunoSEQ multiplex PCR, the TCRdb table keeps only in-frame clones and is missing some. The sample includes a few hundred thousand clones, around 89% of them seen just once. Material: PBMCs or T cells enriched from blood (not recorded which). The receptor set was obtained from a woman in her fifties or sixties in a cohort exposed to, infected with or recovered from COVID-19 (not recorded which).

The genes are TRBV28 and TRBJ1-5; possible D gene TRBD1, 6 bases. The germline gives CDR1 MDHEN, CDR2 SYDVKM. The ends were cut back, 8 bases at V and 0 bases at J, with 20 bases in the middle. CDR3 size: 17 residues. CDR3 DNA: TGTGCCAGCGCCACCTTTCGGACAGATAATAGCAATCAGCCCCAGCATTTT. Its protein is CASATFRTDNSNQPQHF. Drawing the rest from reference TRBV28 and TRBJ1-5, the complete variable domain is DVKVTQSSRYLVKRTGEKVFLECVQDMDHENMFWYRQDPGLGLRLIYFSYDVKMKEKGDIPEGYSVSREKKERFSLILESASTNQTSMYLCASATFRTDNSNQPQHFGDGTRLSIL.

The CDR3 is CATSRDRTGAADQPQHF. DNA for the CDR3: TGTGCCACCAGCAGAGACCGGACAGGGGCGGCAGATCAGCCCCAGCATTTT. The chain combines TRBV15 with TRBJ1-5, with TRBD1 matching 9 bases. With V trimmed by 0 bases and J by 5 bases, 8 bases remained unmatched. Per germline, CDR1 LNHNV and CDR2 YYDKDF (reference sequence). The CDR3 loop spans 17 amino acids.

CDR3 amino acids: CASSPTAGGGQPQHF. CDR3 nucleotide sequence: TGTGCCAGCAGCCCAACGGCGGGGGGCGGACAGCCCCAGCATTTT. The chain carries TRBV7-2 and TRBJ1-5, with a tentative D call TRBD1 (6 bases). The CDR3 length is 15 residues. Germline V CDR1 and CDR2: SGHTA, FQGNSA. Trimming shortened V by 5 bases and J by 7 bases, and 18 bases separated the two germline ends.

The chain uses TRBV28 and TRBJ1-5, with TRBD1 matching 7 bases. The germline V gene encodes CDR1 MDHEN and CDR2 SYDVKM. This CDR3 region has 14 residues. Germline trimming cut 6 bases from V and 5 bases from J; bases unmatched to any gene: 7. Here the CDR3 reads CASRSTGDHQPQHF. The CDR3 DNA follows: TGTGCCAGCAGGTCAACAGGGGATCATCAGCCCCAGCATTTT. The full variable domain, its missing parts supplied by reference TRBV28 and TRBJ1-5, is DVKVTQSSRYLVKRTGEKVFLECVQDMDHENMFWYRQDPGLGLRLIYFSYDVKMKEKGDIPEGYSVSREKKERFSLILESASTNQTSMYLCASRSTGDHQPQHFGDGTRLSIL.

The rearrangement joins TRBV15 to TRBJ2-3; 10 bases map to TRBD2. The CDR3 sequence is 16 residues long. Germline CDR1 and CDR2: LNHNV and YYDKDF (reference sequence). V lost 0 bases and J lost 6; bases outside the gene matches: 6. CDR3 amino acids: CATSRDQAGGSDTQYF. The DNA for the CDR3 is TGTGCCACCAGCAGAGATCAAGCGGGAGGGTCGGATACGCAGTATTTT.

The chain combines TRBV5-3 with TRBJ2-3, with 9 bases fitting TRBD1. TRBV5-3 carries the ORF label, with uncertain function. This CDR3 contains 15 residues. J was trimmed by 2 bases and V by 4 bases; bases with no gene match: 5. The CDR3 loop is CARSRDRAATDTQYF. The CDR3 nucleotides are TGTGCCAGAAGCCGGGACAGGGCCGCCACAGATACGCAGTATTTT.

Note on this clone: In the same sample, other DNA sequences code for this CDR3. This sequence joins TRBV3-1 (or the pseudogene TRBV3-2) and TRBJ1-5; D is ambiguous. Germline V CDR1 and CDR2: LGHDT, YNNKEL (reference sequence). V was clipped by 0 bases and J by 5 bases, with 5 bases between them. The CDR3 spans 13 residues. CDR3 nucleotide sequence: TGTGCCAGCAGCCAAGAGCGAGATCAGCCCCAGCATTTT. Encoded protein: CASSQERDQPQHF.

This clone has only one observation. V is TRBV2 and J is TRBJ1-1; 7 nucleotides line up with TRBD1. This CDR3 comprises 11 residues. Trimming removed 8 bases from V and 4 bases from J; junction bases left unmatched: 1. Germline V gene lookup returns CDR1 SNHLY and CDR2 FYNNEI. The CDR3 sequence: CASRQGTEAFF. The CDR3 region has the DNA TGTGCCAGCCGACAGGGCACTGAAGCTTTCTTT.

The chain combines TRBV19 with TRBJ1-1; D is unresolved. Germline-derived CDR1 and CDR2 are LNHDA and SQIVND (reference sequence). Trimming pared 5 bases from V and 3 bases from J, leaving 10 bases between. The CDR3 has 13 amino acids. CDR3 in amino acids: CASSPGWYTEAFF. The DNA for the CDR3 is TGTGCCAGTAGTCCCGGGTGGTACACTGAAGCTTTCTTT.

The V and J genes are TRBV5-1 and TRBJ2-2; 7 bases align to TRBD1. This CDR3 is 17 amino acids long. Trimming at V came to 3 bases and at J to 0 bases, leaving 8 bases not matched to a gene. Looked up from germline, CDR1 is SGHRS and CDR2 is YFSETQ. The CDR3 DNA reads TGCGCCAGCAGCTATTGGGACAGAACCGCGAACACCGGGGAGCTGTTTTTT. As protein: CASSYWDRTANTGELFF.

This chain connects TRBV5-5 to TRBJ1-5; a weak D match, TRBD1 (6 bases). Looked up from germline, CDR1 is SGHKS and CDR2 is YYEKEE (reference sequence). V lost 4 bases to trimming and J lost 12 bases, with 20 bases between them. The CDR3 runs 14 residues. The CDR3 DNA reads TGTGCCAGCAGCCCTCCTTTACAGGGCCCGAACCAGCATTTT. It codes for CASSPPLQGPNQHF. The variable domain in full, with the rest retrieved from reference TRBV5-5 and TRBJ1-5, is DAGVTQSPTHLIKTRGQQVTLRCSPISGHKSVSWYQQVLGQGPQFIFQYYEKEERGRGNFPDRFSARQFPNYSSELNVNALLLGDSALYLCASSPPLQGPNQHFGDGTRLSIL.

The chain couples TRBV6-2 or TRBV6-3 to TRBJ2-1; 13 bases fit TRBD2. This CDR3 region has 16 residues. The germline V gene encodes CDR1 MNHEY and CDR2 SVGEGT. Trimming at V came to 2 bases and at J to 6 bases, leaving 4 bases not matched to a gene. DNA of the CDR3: TGTGCCAGCAGTTACAGGGGACTAGCGGGGCGCAATGAGCAGTTCTTC. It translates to CASSYRGLAGRNEQFF.

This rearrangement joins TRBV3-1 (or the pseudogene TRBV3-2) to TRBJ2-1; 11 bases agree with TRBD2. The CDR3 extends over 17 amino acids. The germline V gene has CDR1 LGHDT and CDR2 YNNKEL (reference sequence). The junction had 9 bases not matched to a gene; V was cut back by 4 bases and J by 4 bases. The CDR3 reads CASSLRRGLAEYNEQFF. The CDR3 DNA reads TGTGCCAGCAGCCTACGACGGGGACTAGCGGAATACAATGAGCAGTTCTTC.